This T cell receptor beta chain was captured by sequencing in a study of T cells after yellow fever vaccination. Study details: It was SMART-Seq v4 Ultra Low Input that prepared the fractions with low cell numbers.

This clonotype was detected a few times. Antigen: not known. Study results and caveats: Weaker in magnitude, the secondary response showed a faster peak on day 5 versus 15.

TCRdb ran MiXCR on the 5' RACE reads and lists one entry per CDR3 protein. The table records approximately 260,000 distinct CDR3 sequences, about 5.2% of them present only once. Trimming removed 9 bases from V and 0 bases from J, with 11 bases in between. The CDR3 is made up of 13 amino acids. This chain uses TRBV12-3 or TRBV12-4 with TRBJ1-1; D is perhaps TRBD1 (5 bases). The clonotype comes from a man aged 18-30 years who received the YFV17D yellow fever vaccine. The sample consisted of CD4+ T cells sorted from PBMCs, taken on the day of the yellow fever booster vaccination. The CDR3 DNA reads TGTGCCAGTTCTGGACACTTGAACACTGAAGCTTTCTTT. Translated: CASSGHLNTEAFF.